A single sample gave rise to the 10 T cell receptor beta chains below, sequenced in a study of glioma-infiltrating T cells. The iRepertoire nested amplicon-rescue multiplex PCR amplified TCR alpha and beta CDR3s from RNA. TCRdb fed the multiplex PCR reads into MiXCR, producing one record per CDR3 protein. The table includes approximately 400,000 distinct CDR3 sequences, around 38% detected once. Sequences were obtained from glioma tissue, nonneoplastic brain tissue, or PBMCs (not recorded which). Receptor source: a human donor with low-grade glioma or glioblastoma, undergoing nonglioma brain surgery, or in good health (not recorded which).

On this clonotype itself: A much larger clone sits a single nucleotide away, making a read error possible. The chain recombines TRBV28 with TRBJ2-7; D tentatively reads TRBD1 or TRBD2 (5 bases each). The CDR3 length is 15 residues. Germline loops: CDR1 MDHEN, CDR2 SYDVKM. CDR3 nucleotide sequence: TGTGTCAGCAGTCCACGGGGTAGGGGAACCTACGAGCAGTACTTC. This sequence encodes CVSSPRGRGTYEQYF.

The rearrangement uses TRBV28 and TRBJ1-3; D unresolved. This CDR3 is 10 amino acids long. Germline CDR1 MDHEN, CDR2 SYDVKM. The CDR3 reads CGPRGNTIYF. DNA of the CDR3: TGTGGACCCCGAGGAAACACCATATATTTT.

The chain couples TRBV12-3 or TRBV12-4 to TRBJ1-2; D is unresolved. V dropped 0 bases and J dropped 5 bases, with 10 bases sitting between them. There are 14 residues in the CDR3. The CDR3 sequence: CASSLANSRYGYTF. The CDR3 DNA is TGTGCCAGCAGTTTAGCGAATTCTCGATATGGCTACACCTTC.

This clonotype has ten or more counts. The chain links TRBV6-1 to TRBJ1-5; D not resolved. Looked up from germline, CDR1 is MNHNS and CDR2 is SASEGT. The CDR3 runs 13 residues. Trimming stripped 9 bases from V and 8 bases from J, with 17 bases between. The CDR3 region is CASQSQLLEPQHF. CDR3 DNA: TGTGCCAGTCAGTCACAACTCTTGGAGCCCCAGCATTTT.

The rearrangement uses TRBV7-2 and TRBJ2-7; D may be TRBD2 (5 bases). Germline V gives CDR1 SGHTA, CDR2 FQGNSA. This CDR3 has 14 residues. The V end lost 3 bases, the J end lost 1 base, and 10 bases lay between the germline ends. The CDR3: CASSLISESYEQYF. CDR3 bases: TGTGCCAGCAGCTTGATTAGCGAGTCCTACGAGCAGTACTTC.

This clonotype occurred a few times. The rearrangement links TRBV7-9 to TRBJ2-7; possibly TRBD1 or TRBD2 for D (5 bases each). This CDR3 contains 12 residues. With 7 bases removed from V and 6 bases from J, the gap between germline ends came to 13 bases. Germline assignment: CDR1 SEHNR and CDR2 FQNEAQ (reference sequence). The CDR3 region has the DNA TGTGCCAGCACCCGACGGGGCGCCGAGCAGTACTTC. This translates into CASTRRGAEQYF.

Comment on this clonotype: A read error may account for a junction end that differs from germline. CDR3 loop: CASSPTRGRAGKTIYF. In nucleotides, the CDR3 is TGTGCCAGCAGTCCCACCCGCGGCAGGGCTGGAAAGACCATATATTTT. V and J are TRBV28 and TRBJ1-3; perhaps TRBD1 as D (5 bases). The length of the CDR3 is 16 residues. The germline CDR1 and CDR2 sequences are MDHEN and SYDVKM.

Notes on this clonotype: A much more abundant neighbour one base away suggests this may be a read error. The gene calls are TRBV28 and TRBJ2-7, with no clear D. The CDR3 covers 14 residues. Germline loops: CDR1 MDHEN, CDR2 SYDVKM. The V and J ends lost 4 bases and 3 bases respectively, with 13 bases between them. In nucleotides, the CDR3 is TGTGCCAGCAGTTCCCTGGGAATCGGCTACGAGCAGTACTTC. Protein sequence: CASSSLGIGYEQYF.

In its sample, this clonotype was seen a few times. The chain links TRBV5-1 to TRBJ1-2, with TRBD1 matching over 7 bases. Germline loops: CDR1 SGHRS, CDR2 YFSETQ. Trimming at V came to 3 bases and at J to 6 bases, leaving 8 bases not matched to a gene. The CDR3 length is 14 residues. The chain's CDR3 is CASSYPAGGDGYTF. The CDR3 DNA is TGCGCCAGCAGCTACCCGGCAGGGGGGGATGGCTACACCTTC.

This clonotype came up a few times. V and J are TRBV28 and TRBJ2-3; 9 bases map to TRBD1. V shed 6 bases, J shed 5 bases, and the junction held 9 bases outside the gene matches. Germline loops: CDR1 MDHEN, CDR2 SYDVKM. The CDR3 length is 15 residues. The CDR3 sequence: CASSAPGQGVDTQYF. The CDR3 DNA reads TGTGCCAGCAGCGCTCCGGGACAGGGAGTAGATACGCAGTATTTT.